This TCR beta chain is from a study of OX40 agonist ivuxolimab in advanced cancers. Study summary: There were three patients with partial responses, one having hepatocellular carcinoma and two cutaneous melanoma.

Samples of blood were obtained at baseline, on cycle 4 day 1, and on cycle 7 day 1. Measured with immunoSEQ multiplex PCR; TCRdb has only the in-frame clones, and not every one. The repertoire consists of approximately 87,000 clones, with more than 90% occurring once and the leading ten covering 3% to 3.5%. Study-wide results and caveats: Determination of antigen specificity was not performed for the expanded peripheral T cells. At doses 0.1 to 3.0 mg/kg, CD4+ and CD8+ clones expanded.

As regards this clone: Its antigen is as yet unknown.

CDR1 and CDR2 (germline): SGHDT, YYEEEE. Between the trimmed V and J ends, which lost 4 bases and 7 bases, there was a span of 13 bases. The CDR3 sequence is 13 residues long. Material: CD4+ or CD8+ T cells sorted from blood, obtained in a trial of the OX40 agonist ivuxolimab. This receptor was taken from an adult with an advanced solid tumor such as melanoma, head and neck, liver or kidney cancer. The chain employs TRBV5-6 and TRBJ2-3, with D hard to call. The CDR3 bases are TGTGCCAGCAGCCTCGGTGAGACGCATACGCAGTATTTT. Amino acids: CASSLGETHTQYF.